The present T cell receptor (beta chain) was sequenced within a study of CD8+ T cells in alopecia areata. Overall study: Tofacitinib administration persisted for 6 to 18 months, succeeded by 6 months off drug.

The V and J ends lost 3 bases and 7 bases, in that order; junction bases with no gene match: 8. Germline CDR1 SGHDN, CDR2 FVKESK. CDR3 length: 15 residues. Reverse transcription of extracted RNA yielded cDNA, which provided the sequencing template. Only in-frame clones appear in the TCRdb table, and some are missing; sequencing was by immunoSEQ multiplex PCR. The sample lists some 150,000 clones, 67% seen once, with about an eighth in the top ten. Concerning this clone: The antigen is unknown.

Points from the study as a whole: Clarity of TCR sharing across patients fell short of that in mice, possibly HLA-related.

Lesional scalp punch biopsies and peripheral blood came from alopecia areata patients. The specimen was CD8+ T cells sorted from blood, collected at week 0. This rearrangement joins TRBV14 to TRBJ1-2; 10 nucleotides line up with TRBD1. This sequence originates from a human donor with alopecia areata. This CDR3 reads CASSHQDRGQIGYTF. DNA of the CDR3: TGTGCCAGCAGCCACCAAGACAGGGGGCAGATTGGCTACACCTTC.